The clone carrying this TCR beta chain was counted only a few times. As yet, its antigen is unknown. V lost 3 bases and J lost 6; bases outside the gene matches: 7. The CDR3 contains 15 residues. TCRdb re-called the reads with MiXCR, one entry per CDR3 protein. The table lists some 57,000 distinct CDR3 sequences, 33% of them singletons. These data belong to a study of T cell repertoires in cytomegalovirus infection. The rearrangement links TRBV12-3 or TRBV12-4 to TRBJ2-3, with 9 positions matching TRBD2. Sequenced input: PBMCs, sequenced either directly or after in vitro stimulation (not recorded which). This clonotype originated in a human donor in good health (CMV status not recorded). Some clones in this sample may be carry-over from other donors' samples. CDR3: CASSFPAGGPDTQYF. In DNA form, the CDR3 reads TGTGCCAGCAGTTTCCCGGCGGGAGGGCCGGATACGCAGTATTTT.